Listed below are T cell receptor beta chains from one sample, sequenced in a study of cytomegalovirus exposure and HLA in healthy donors. Data came from immunoSEQ multiplex PCR; TCRdb stores just in-frame clones and leaves some out. The sample yields nearly 300,000 clones, just over 85% seen once. The sequencing sample was made of PBMCs. The receptors originated from a man aged 35-49 years in good health and CMV-seropositive. The CDR3 runs from the conserved cysteine through the conserved F or W. Each record gives: CDR3 DNA, CDR3 protein, clone size, J gene, V gene, D gene, CDR3 length. D genes are given only for firm matches. Clone size is given for some rows only: seen once, a few or many times, or a class if the clone is expanded.

CDR3 DNA: TGTGCCAGCAGTGAAGCTAGCGGGAGTACTTACGAGCAGTACTTC; CDR3 protein: CASSEASGSTYEQYF; clone size: .; J gene: TRBJ2-7; V gene: TRBV6-1; D gene: TRBD2; CDR3 length: 15
CDR3 DNA: TGTGCCAGCAGCTCCCCTAGCGGAGCGGGAGAGACCCAGTACTTC; CDR3 protein: CASSSPSGAGETQYF; clone size: .; J gene: TRBJ2-5; V gene: TRBV27; D gene: TRBD2; CDR3 length: 15
CDR3 DNA: TGTGCCAGCAGCCTGACTAGCGGGACGGGCTACGAGCAGTACTTC; CDR3 protein: CASSLTSGTGYEQYF; clone size: once; J gene: TRBJ2-7; V gene: TRBV11-2; D gene: TRBD2; CDR3 length: 15
CDR3 DNA: TGTGCCAGCAGCTCATTTGGGGGGAGAGGGGCCAACGTCCTGACTTTC; CDR3 protein: CASSSFGGRGANVLTF; clone size: .; J gene: TRBJ2-6; V gene: TRBV14; D gene: .; CDR3 length: 16
CDR3 DNA: TGTGCCAGTAGTACCGAGGGTTCCAATCAGCCCCAGCATTTT; CDR3 protein: CASSTEGSNQPQHF; clone size: .; J gene: TRBJ1-5; V gene: TRBV19; D gene: .; CDR3 length: 14
CDR3 DNA: TGTGCCACCAGGACTAGCGGGATTGCCCTTCGGACAGATACGCAGTATTTT; CDR3 protein: CATRTSGIALRTDTQYF; clone size: once; J gene: TRBJ2-3; V gene: TRBV28; D gene: TRBD2; CDR3 length: 17
CDR3 DNA: TGTGCCAGCACGGGGGGGGGCCGGAGCGAGCAGTACTTC; CDR3 protein: CASTGGGRSEQYF; clone size: once; J gene: TRBJ2-7; V gene: TRBV28; D gene: TRBD2; CDR3 length: 13
CDR3 DNA: TGTGCCAGCAGAGCTCCGCTGGACACTGAAGCTTTCTTT; CDR3 protein: CASRAPLDTEAFF; clone size: .; J gene: TRBJ1-1; V gene: TRBV2; D gene: .; CDR3 length: 13
CDR3 DNA: TGTGCCAGCAGCGCCCCAGGGGACAGGGGTTATGGCTACACCTTC; CDR3 protein: CASSAPGDRGYGYTF; clone size: .; J gene: TRBJ1-2; V gene: TRBV9; D gene: TRBD1; CDR3 length: 15
CDR3 DNA: TGTGCCAGCAGGTTAAGCGGGAGCACAGATACGCAGTATTTT; CDR3 protein: CASRLSGSTDTQYF; clone size: .; J gene: TRBJ2-3; V gene: TRBV7-3; D gene: .; CDR3 length: 14
CDR3 DNA: TGTGCCAGTAGTATAACGGTTAGCGGGAAGGCCCTCGACAGGGAGCAGTTCTTC; CDR3 protein: CASSITVSGKALDREQFF; clone size: .; J gene: TRBJ2-1; V gene: TRBV19; D gene: TRBD2; CDR3 length: 18
CDR3 DNA: TGTGCCATCAGCAAGGGACTAGCGGGAGGTGGTGGCACAGATACGCAGTATTTT; CDR3 protein: CAISKGLAGGGGTDTQYF; clone size: .; J gene: TRBJ2-3; V gene: TRBV10-3; D gene: TRBD2; CDR3 length: 18
CDR3 DNA: TGCGCCAGCAGCTCCGGACAGGGTCAGGATGGCTACACCTTC; CDR3 protein: CASSSGQGQDGYTF; clone size: .; J gene: TRBJ1-2; V gene: TRBV5-1; D gene: TRBD1; CDR3 length: 14
CDR3 DNA: TGTGCCAGCAGTTTATCGGACAGTCGGACTGAAGCTTTCTTT; CDR3 protein: CASSLSDSRTEAFF; clone size: .; J gene: TRBJ1-1; V gene: TRBV27; D gene: .; CDR3 length: 14
CDR3 DNA: TGCGCCAGCAGCCAAGATCGGGGTGAGCAGTACTTC; CDR3 protein: CASSQDRGEQYF; clone size: .; J gene: TRBJ2-5; V gene: TRBV4-1; D gene: .; CDR3 length: 12
CDR3 DNA: TGTGCCAGCAGCACAGGCCGTGGCAGCTACTACAATGAGCAGTTCTTC; CDR3 protein: CASSTGRGSYYNEQFF; clone size: .; J gene: TRBJ2-1; V gene: TRBV11-2; D gene: .; CDR3 length: 16
CDR3 DNA: TGTGCCAGCAGGCCCCGAGGGGGCGGGACGGGCGAGCAGTACTTC; CDR3 protein: CASRPRGGGTGEQYF; clone size: .; J gene: TRBJ2-7; V gene: TRBV2; D gene: .; CDR3 length: 15
CDR3 DNA: TGCAGCGTTGAAGATAAGGGGGAAGGGTTTGAGCAGTACTTC; CDR3 protein: CSVEDKGEGFEQYF; clone size: once; J gene: TRBJ2-7; V gene: TRBV29-1; D gene: .; CDR3 length: 14
CDR3 DNA: TGTGCCAGCAGCACCAGCGGGAGGTCGGATGGCTACACCTTC; CDR3 protein: CASSTSGRSDGYTF; clone size: .; J gene: TRBJ1-2; V gene: TRBV6-5; D gene: .; CDR3 length: 14